This T cell receptor (beta chain) was sequenced for a study of blood T cells in healthy people across ages. This clonotype was observed at least ten times. A J-beta primer mix and a sample-barcoded 5' primer were used in a second PCR of roughly 7 to 12 cycles. TCRdb processed the 5' RACE reads anew with MiXCR; each CDR3 protein has one entry. The data contain under 850,000 distinct CDR3 sequences, around 36% of them singletons. V gave up 5 bases and J gave up 6 bases; unmatched junction bases: 3. CDR1 SNHLY and CDR2 FYNNEI come from the germline V gene. The CDR3 sequence is 14 residues long. The specimen sequenced was blood. The genes are TRBV2 and TRBJ2-4; 11 bases are a match to TRBD1. The sequence derives from a man younger than 35 in good health. The CDR3 coding sequence is TGTGCCAGCAGTCTGGGACAGGGGGGAAACATTCAGTACTTC. The encoded protein is CASSLGQGGNIQYF.